Sequencing of this TCR beta chain was carried out in a study of T cells after yellow fever vaccination (dated by TCRdb to the late 2010s). In terms of the full investigation: The SMART-Seq v4 Ultra Low Input RNA kit was used to prepare libraries from fractions with low cell numbers. To follow T-cell clones before and after primary and booster YFV17D yellow fever vaccination, bulk TCR alpha and beta repertoires were sequenced over time. Two healthy male donors, one aged 18 to 30 and one aged 30 to 40 years, made up the cohort. Bulk PBMC replicates and cell subsets were isolated from blood drawn at multiple timepoints before and after both primary and secondary immunization.

This clonotype was seen just once. Its antigen remains undetermined. Given a much more abundant clone one base away, this may be a read error. TCR cDNA was synthesized by 5'RACE template switching, which introduced a universal primer site and unique molecular identifiers. Priming of cDNA synthesis was performed from both the TCR alpha and TCR beta constant segments. Libraries were amplified in two PCR steps, with sample barcodes and sequencing adapters added in the second step. Sequencing of the libraries was done on either Illumina HiSeq 2500 (2x100 bp) or NovaSeq (2x150 bp). Processing in the source paper ran as follows. MIGEC was used to demultiplex reads and collapse the reads into UMI consensus sequences, and MiXCR was used for V(D)J alignment. Vaccine-responding clonotypes were identified with edgeR using replicate PBMC samples, with FDR below 0.01 and a log2 fold change above 5 up to day 15 being required. CD4 or CD8 identity was assigned to each bulk clonotype according to whether the clonotype was present at higher abundance in the sequenced CD4 repertoire or the sequenced CD8 repertoire. TCRdb passed the public sequencing reads through fastp at Q25 and MiXCR, retaining productive beta sequences. Rows with a matching CDR3 protein are joined into one entry that keeps the most common DNA and genes. The V and J calls follow TCRdb's processing rather than the paper's. This sample gives 300,000 to 400,000 distinct CDR3 sequences in total; 8.5% to 9% of them show up just once. Over 15% of the sample comes from the top ten.

Results the study describes overall, beyond this receptor: After the booster, most of the clones that had expanded following primary vaccination were detected again (around 97% of CD4 and around 88% of CD8), which suggests that memory was broadly maintained. A small share of clonotypes occurred in both CD4 and CD8 compartments, likely arising from convergent recombination. FACS-sorted repertoires could contain abundant contaminating clonotypes from the bulk population, so computational filtering was required. Compared with the primary T-cell response, the secondary T-cell response was weaker but faster, peaking on day 5 rather than day 15. Because the study included only a couple of donors, the extent to which the findings can be generalized is limited.

Reading the germline V gene gives CDR1 SGHTA and CDR2 FQGNSA. Spanning cysteine to phenylalanine, the CDR3 consists of 16 amino acids. Only the CDR3 DNA is retained, 48 bases long and in frame from the first base. This sample's treatment or condition label indicates: live attenuated yellow fever vaccine strain. Two biological replicates of bulk PBMCs were collected at each blood-draw timepoint. PBMCs were isolated from peripheral blood using a standard Ficoll-Paque protocol. TriZol was used to extract RNA from bulk PBMCs, from CD4 and CD8 fractions, and from dextramer-positive and dextramer-negative fractions.

The source of this sequence is a man in his late teens or twenties who received the YFV17D yellow fever vaccine. The chain is made from TRBV7-2 and TRBJ1-1; the central 7 bases match TRBD1. The specimen was PBMCs, collected on the day of the first yellow fever vaccination. The nucleotide sequence reads TGTGCCAGCAGCTTAGAAGGGACAGCCATGAACACTGAAGTTTTCTTT. It is translated as CASSLEGTAMNTEVFF.